This record covers a single T cell receptor (beta chain). Participants were aged about 18 to 100 years from roughly 26 US areas. Participant reports of clinical history set cohort assignment. The data derive from a study of blood T cell repertoires in COVID-19. For the study at large: Sample material is recorded as cDNA or gDNA derived from T cells, B-cell-depleted T cells, or PBMCs.

This CDR3 has 16 amino acids. The ends lost 5 bases at V and 4 bases at J; junction bases unmatched: 10. The V gene's germline CDR1 is MDHEN and CDR2 SYDVKM. Per the original data handling: Amplified reference gene primers provided the basis for estimating nucleated cell counts. Clones were read by immunoSEQ multiplex PCR, and TCRdb kept only the in-frame ones, dropping some. V and J calls and clone size follow that table, whereas D and trimming were derived from the DNA. The top ten clones hold around 1.8% of a sample with roughly 250,000 clones, about 90% of them seen once. Sequencing was carried out using PBMCs or T cells enriched from blood (not recorded which). The chain recombines TRBV28 with TRBJ1-2, with 10 bases matching TRBD1. The sequence was obtained from a woman aged 18-29 years who had recovered from COVID-19. CDR3 amino acids: CASSGDRGKPGYGYTF. CDR3 bases: TGTGCCAGCAGTGGGGACAGGGGTAAACCGGGCTATGGCTACACCTTC.